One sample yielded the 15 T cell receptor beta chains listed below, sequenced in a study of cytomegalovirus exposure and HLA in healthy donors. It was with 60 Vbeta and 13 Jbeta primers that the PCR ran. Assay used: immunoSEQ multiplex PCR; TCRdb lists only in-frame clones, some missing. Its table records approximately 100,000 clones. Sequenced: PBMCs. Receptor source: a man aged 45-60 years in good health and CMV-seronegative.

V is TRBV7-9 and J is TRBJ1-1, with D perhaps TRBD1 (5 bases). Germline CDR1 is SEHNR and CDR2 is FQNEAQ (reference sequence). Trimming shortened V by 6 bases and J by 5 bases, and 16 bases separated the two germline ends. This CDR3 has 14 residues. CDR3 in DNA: TGTGCCAGCAGTGCTCAGGGCTCCCAGACTGAAGCTTTCTTT. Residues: CASSAQGSQTEAFF.

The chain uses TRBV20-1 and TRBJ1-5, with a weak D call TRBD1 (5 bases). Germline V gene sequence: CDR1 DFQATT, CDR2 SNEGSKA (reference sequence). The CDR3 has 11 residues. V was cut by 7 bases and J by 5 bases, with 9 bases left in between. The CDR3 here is CSVGGYQPQHF. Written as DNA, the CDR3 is TGCAGTGTCGGGGGTTATCAGCCCCAGCATTTT.

CDR3 amino acids: CASSTHTTEYNEQFF. DNA of the CDR3: TGCGCCAGCAGCACCCACACGACAGAATACAATGAGCAGTTCTTC. The chain couples TRBV4-3 to TRBJ2-1; D perhaps matches TRBD1 (5 bases). From germline, CDR1 is LGHNA and CDR2 YSLEER. Trimming stripped 5 bases from V and 4 bases from J, with 15 bases between. This CDR3 comprises 15 residues.

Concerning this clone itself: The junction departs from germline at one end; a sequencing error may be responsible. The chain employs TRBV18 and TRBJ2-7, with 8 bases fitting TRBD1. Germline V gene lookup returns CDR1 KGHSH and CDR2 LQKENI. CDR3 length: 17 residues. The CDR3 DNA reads TGTGCCAGCTCACCACCTTCCAGGACAGGGTTACTATACGAGCGGTACTTC. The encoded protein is CASSPPSRTGLLYERYF.

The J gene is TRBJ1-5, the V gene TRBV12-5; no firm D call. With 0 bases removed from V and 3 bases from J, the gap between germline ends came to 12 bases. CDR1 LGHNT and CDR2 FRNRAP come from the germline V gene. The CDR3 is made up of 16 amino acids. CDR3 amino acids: CASGLVAGIPNQPQHF. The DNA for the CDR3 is TGTGCTAGTGGTTTGGTAGCCGGGATTCCCAATCAGCCCCAGCATTTT.

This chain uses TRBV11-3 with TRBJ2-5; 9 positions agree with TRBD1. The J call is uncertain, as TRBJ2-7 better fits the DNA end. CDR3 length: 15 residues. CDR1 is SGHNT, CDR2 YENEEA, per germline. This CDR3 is CASSLDHRGLYEQYF. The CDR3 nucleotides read TGTGCCAGCAGCTTAGATCACAGGGGGCTCTACGAGCAGTACTTC.

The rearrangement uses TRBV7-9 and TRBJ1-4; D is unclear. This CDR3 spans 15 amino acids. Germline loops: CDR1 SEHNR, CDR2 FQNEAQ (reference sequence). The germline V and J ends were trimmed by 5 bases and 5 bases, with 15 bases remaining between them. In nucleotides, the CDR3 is TGTGCCAGCAGCACAAGAGGGTACGGGAATGAAAAACTGTTTTTT. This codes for CASSTRGYGNEKLFF. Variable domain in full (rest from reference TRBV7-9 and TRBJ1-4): DTGVSQNPRHKITKRGQNVTFRCDPISEHNRLYWYRQTLGQGPEFLTYFQNEAQLEKSRLLSDRFSAERPKGSFSTLEIQRTEQGDSAMYLCASSTRGYGNEKLFFGSGTQLSVL.

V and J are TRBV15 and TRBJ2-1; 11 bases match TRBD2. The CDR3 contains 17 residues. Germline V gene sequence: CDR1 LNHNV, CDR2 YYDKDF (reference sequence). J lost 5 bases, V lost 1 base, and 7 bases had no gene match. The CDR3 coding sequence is TGTGCCACCAGCAGAGTGGGGGGGACTAGCGGAAACAATGAGCAGTTCTTC. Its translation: CATSRVGGTSGNNEQFF.

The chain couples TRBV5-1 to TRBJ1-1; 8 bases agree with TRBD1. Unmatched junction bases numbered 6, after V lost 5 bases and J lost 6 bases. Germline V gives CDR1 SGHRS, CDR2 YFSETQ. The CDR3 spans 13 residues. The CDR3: CASSLQGDSEAFF. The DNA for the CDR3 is TGCGCCAGCAGTTTACAGGGGGACTCTGAAGCTTTCTTT.

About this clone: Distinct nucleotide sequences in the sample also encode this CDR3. The CDR3 sequence: CASSGTGSQPQHF. The CDR3, as DNA: TGTGCCAGTAGCGGGACAGGGAGTCAGCCCCAGCATTTT. The chain employs TRBV19 and TRBJ1-5; TRBD1 matches 9 bases. The CDR3 is made up of 13 amino acids. V shed 6 bases and J 6 bases; nucleotides not matched to a gene: 3. CDR1 LNHDA and CDR2 SQIVND come from the germline V gene (reference sequence).

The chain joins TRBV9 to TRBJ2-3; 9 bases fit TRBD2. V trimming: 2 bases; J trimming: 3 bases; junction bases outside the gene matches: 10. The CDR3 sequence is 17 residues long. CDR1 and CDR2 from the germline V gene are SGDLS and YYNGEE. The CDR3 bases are TGTGCCAGCAGCGTCCTCGGGGCGGGGGGGATTACAGATACGCAGTATTTT. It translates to CASSVLGAGGITDTQYF.

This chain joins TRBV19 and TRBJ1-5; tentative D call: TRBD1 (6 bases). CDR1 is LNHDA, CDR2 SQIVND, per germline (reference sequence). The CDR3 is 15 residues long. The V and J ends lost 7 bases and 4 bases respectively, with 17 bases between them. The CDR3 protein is CASTKTGQMNQPQHF. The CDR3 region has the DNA TGTGCCAGTACCAAGACTGGACAGATGAATCAGCCCCAGCATTTT.

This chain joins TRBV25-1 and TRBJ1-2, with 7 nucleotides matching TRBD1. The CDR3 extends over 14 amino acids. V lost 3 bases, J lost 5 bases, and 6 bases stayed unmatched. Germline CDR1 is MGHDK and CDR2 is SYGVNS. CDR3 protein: CASSEQQGLYGYTF. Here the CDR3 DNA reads TGTGCCAGCAGTGAGCAACAGGGGTTGTATGGCTACACCTTC.

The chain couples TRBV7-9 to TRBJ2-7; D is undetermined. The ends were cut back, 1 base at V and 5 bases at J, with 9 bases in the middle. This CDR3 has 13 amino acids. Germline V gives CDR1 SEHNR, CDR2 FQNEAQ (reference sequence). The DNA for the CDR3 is TGTGCCAGCAGCTTAGTCAACTACGACGAGCAGTACTTC. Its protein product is CASSLVNYDEQYF.

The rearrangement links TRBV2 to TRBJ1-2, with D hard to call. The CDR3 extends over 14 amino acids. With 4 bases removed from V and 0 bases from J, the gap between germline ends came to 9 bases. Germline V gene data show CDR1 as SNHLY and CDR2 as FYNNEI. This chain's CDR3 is CASSVWQANYGYTF. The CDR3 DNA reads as TGTGCCAGCAGTGTGTGGCAGGCTAACTATGGCTACACCTTC.